These 27 T cell receptor beta chains were all obtained from the same sample, sequenced in a study of blood T cell repertoires in COVID-19. Measured with immunoSEQ multiplex PCR; TCRdb has only the in-frame clones, and not every one. The sample yields hundreds of thousands of clones, 85% to 90% seen once. Sequencing was done on a sample of PBMCs or T cells enriched from blood (not recorded which). The origin of the receptors is a man between 25 and 39 years old who had recovered from COVID-19.

The chain is built from TRBV6-2 or TRBV6-3 and TRBJ1-5; D remains unclear. The CDR3 covers 17 residues. V shed 4 bases and J shed 5 bases, with 21 bases lying between them. CDR1 is MNHEY and CDR2 is SVGEGT in the germline V gene. The chain's CDR3 is CASSSNRRIAYDQPQHF. The CDR3 region has the DNA TGTGCCAGCAGTTCAAATCGACGGATAGCATACGATCAGCCCCAGCATTTT.

The chain uses TRBV3-1 (or the pseudogene TRBV3-2) and TRBJ2-3; perhaps TRBD2 as D (5 bases). The CDR3 spans 12 residues. Germline loops: CDR1 LGHDT, CDR2 YNNKEL (reference sequence). The V end was cut by 1 base, the J end by 7 bases, with 6 bases between. The CDR3, as DNA: TGTGCCAGCAGCCAAGGGAGGAATACGCAGTATTTT. Translated: CASSQGRNTQYF.

The chain joins TRBV3-1 (or the pseudogene TRBV3-2) to TRBJ2-1, with D possibly being TRBD2 (6 bases). This CDR3 has 15 residues. The V end lost 4 bases, the J end lost 5 bases, and 15 bases lay between the germline ends. From germline, CDR1 is LGHDT and CDR2 YNNKEL (reference sequence). CDR3: CASSLGGTQNNEQFF. The CDR3 nucleotides are TGTGCCAGCAGCCTAGGAGGGACGCAAAACAATGAGCAGTTCTTC.

The chain employs TRBV2 and TRBJ2-2; 8 positions match TRBD2. The CDR3 has 16 amino acids. V lost 4 bases, J lost 2 bases, and 6 bases stayed unmatched. Germline V lookup: CDR1 SNHLY, CDR2 FYNNEI. CDR3 sequence reads: CASSVSAGGNTGELFF. In nucleotides, the CDR3 is TGTGCCAGCAGTGTATCCGCGGGAGGAAACACCGGGGAGCTGTTTTTT. The full variable domain, in which reference TRBV2 and TRBJ2-2 provide the parts outside the CDR3, is EPEVTQTPSHQVTQMGQEVILRCVPISNHLYFYWYRQILGQKVEFLVSFYNNEISEKSEIFDDQFSVERPDGSNFTLKIRSTKLEDSAMYFCASSVSAGGNTGELFFGEGSRLTVL.

This chain links TRBV19 with TRBJ1-1; 10 bases are shared with TRBD1. V gave up 6 bases and J gave up 5 bases; unmatched junction bases: 15. Germline CDR1 is LNHDA and CDR2 is SQIVND (reference sequence). This CDR3 spans 17 amino acids. The CDR3 protein is CASSTGTGVLSLTEAFF. The CDR3 region has the DNA TGTGCCAGTAGCACCGGGACAGGGGTCTTGTCGTTGACTGAAGCTTTCTTT. The full variable domain, with the rest looked up from reference TRBV19 and TRBJ1-1, is DGGITQSPKYLFRKEGQNVTLSCEQNLNHDAMYWYRQDPGQGLRLIYYSQIVNDFQKGDIAEGYSVSREKKESFPLTVTSAQKNPTAFYLCASSTGTGVLSLTEAFFGQGTRLTVV.

The V gene is TRBV28, the J gene TRBJ1-2; TRBD1 matches 7 bases. This CDR3 region has 13 residues. Germline V lookup: CDR1 MDHEN, CDR2 SYDVKM. V was clipped by 5 bases and J by 7 bases; unmatched bases: 7. The CDR3 here is CASSPGQASGYTF. As DNA, the CDR3 is TGTGCCAGCAGTCCTGGACAGGCCTCTGGCTACACCTTC.

The genes are TRBV24-1 and TRBJ2-5, with D uncertain. Trimming stripped 3 bases from V and 5 bases from J, with 18 bases between. Germline values: CDR1 KGHDR, CDR2 SFDVKD. CDR3 length equals 16 residues. CDR3 DNA: TGTGCCACCAGTGATCCTCACGGGTCAAATGGGGAGACCCAGTACTTC. Translated, it gives CATSDPHGSNGETQYF.

V usage is TRBV12-2 and J usage is TRBJ2-7; the tabulated D call, TRBD2, remains unverified against the DNA. TRBV12-2 is assigned pseudogene status. The CDR3 length is 16 residues. This chain's CDR3 is CASRSRAGWCPPEQYF. DNA of the CDR3: TGTGCAAGTCGCTCTCGAGCGGGCTGGTGTCCCCCCGAGCAGTACTTC.

Concerning this clone: Other DNA sequences in the sample encode the same CDR3. The chain recombines TRBV5-1 with TRBJ2-1, with a weak D call TRBD2 (6 bases). Germline V CDR1 and CDR2: SGHRS, YFSETQ. This CDR3 has 14 residues. Trimming left V 4 bases short and J 4 bases short, with 12 bases between. The DNA for the CDR3 is TGCGCCAGCAGCCTTGGAGGGGAGTACAATGAGCAGTTCTTC. Translation gives CASSLGGEYNEQFF.

The chain combines TRBV3-1 (or the pseudogene TRBV3-2) with TRBJ2-7, with TRBD2 matching over 8 bases. Unmatched junction bases numbered 9, after V lost 9 bases and J lost 2 bases. Per germline, CDR1 LGHDT and CDR2 YNNKEL (reference sequence). The length of the CDR3 is 14 residues. The chain's CDR3 is CASSLSAGAYEQYF. CDR3 in DNA: TGTGCCAGTTCCCTCTCAGCGGGAGCCTACGAGCAGTACTTC.

This rearrangement joins TRBV4-1 to TRBJ1-5; D may be TRBD1 (5 bases). Trimming removed 0 bases at V and 0 bases at J, with 12 bases between. This CDR3 has 17 amino acids. CDR1 MGHRA and CDR2 YSYEKL come from the germline V gene. The CDR3: CASSQDSGGYSNQPQHF. In nucleotides, the CDR3 is TGCGCCAGCAGCCAAGATTCGGGGGGGTATAGCAATCAGCCCCAGCATTTT.

This clone was seen once. This chain uses TRBV5-4 with TRBJ2-2; 9 bases are a match to TRBD1. The CDR3 extends over 15 amino acids. Trimming at V came to 4 bases and at J to 8 bases, leaving 9 bases not matched to a gene. Germline V CDR1 and CDR2: SGHNT, YYREEE (reference sequence). CDR3 region: CASSSRDRDAGELFF. CDR3 coding DNA: TGTGCCAGCAGCAGCCGGGACAGGGACGCGGGGGAGCTGTTTTTT.

The chain combines TRBV10-3 with TRBJ2-1, with 12 bases fitting TRBD2. The germline V gene has CDR1 ENHRY and CDR2 SYGVKD. CDR3 length equals 17 residues. J was trimmed by 1 base and V by 10 bases; bases with no gene match: 11. The CDR3 region has the DNA TGTGCCACGAAGTCGGGACTAGCGGGCGCTTCCTACAATGAGCAGTTCTTC. This encodes CATKSGLAGASYNEQFF.

This chain uses TRBV18 with TRBJ1-3, with 9 bases identical to TRBD1. The germline V gene encodes CDR1 KGHSH and CDR2 LQKENI. With 3 bases clipped from V and 0 bases from J, the junction kept 3 bases outside the gene matches. CDR3 length: 16 amino acids. In DNA form, the CDR3 reads TGTGCCAGCTCACCGCAGACAGGGGGCTCTGGAAACACCATATATTTT. It specifies CASSPQTGGSGNTIYF.

The chain uses TRBV6-4 and TRBJ1-1; D is unclear. The CDR3 extends over 13 amino acids. Looked up from germline, CDR1 is MRHNA and CDR2 is SNTAGT. The V end lost 3 bases, the J end lost 4 bases, and 9 bases lay between the germline ends. In DNA, the CDR3 is TGTGCCAGCAGTGATTTGGAGGGCACTGAAGCTTTCTTT. Its protein product is CASSDLEGTEAFF.

The chain couples TRBV28 to TRBJ2-1, with a possible D match to TRBD2 (7 bases). Trimming took off 9 bases at V and 2 bases at J, with 11 bases between the two ends. The CDR3 is 13 amino acids. Germline CDR1 is MDHEN and CDR2 is SYDVKM. The CDR3 protein is CASGGATYNEQFF. The DNA of the CDR3 is TGTGCCAGTGGGGGGGCAACCTACAATGAGCAGTTCTTC.

The V gene is TRBV2, the J gene TRBJ2-7, with TRBD1 matching 10 bases. The junction had 8 bases not matched to a gene; V was cut back by 6 bases and J by 3 bases. Germline CDR1 reads SNHLY; CDR2 reads FYNNEI. The CDR3 loop spans 15 amino acids. This CDR3 reads CASRKKGQGGYEQYF. CDR3 DNA sequence: TGTGCCAGCAGGAAAAAAGGACAGGGGGGCTACGAGCAGTACTTC. The full variable domain, with the rest looked up from reference TRBV2 and TRBJ2-7, is EPEVTQTPSHQVTQMGQEVILRCVPISNHLYFYWYRQILGQKVEFLVSFYNNEISEKSEIFDDQFSVERPDGSNFTLKIRSTKLEDSAMYFCASRKKGQGGYEQYFGPGTRLTVT.

As DNA, the CDR3 is TGTGCCAGCAGGGGGGACAGGGACTATGGCTACACCTTC. As protein: CASRGDRDYGYTF. The V and J genes are TRBV2 and TRBJ1-2; 9 positions agree with TRBD1. From germline, CDR1 is SNHLY and CDR2 FYNNEI. The ends lost 6 bases at V and 3 bases at J; junction bases unmatched: 2. The CDR3 sequence is 13 residues long.

This sequence joins TRBV2 and TRBJ1-4; D may be TRBD1 (6 bases). Per germline, CDR1 SNHLY and CDR2 FYNNEI. The CDR3 sequence is 16 residues long. Deletions cut 6 bases from V and 8 bases from J, with 22 bases between. DNA of the CDR3: TGTGCCAGCAGAGGGATTCGGACTGGAACAGGGGAAAAACTGTTTTTT. Residues: CASRGIRTGTGEKLFF.

This clone was seen only once. The chain employs TRBV28 and TRBJ1-4, with 7 bases matching TRBD1. Trimming at V came to 6 bases and at J to 8 bases, leaving 6 bases not matched to a gene. CDR1 is MDHEN, CDR2 SYDVKM, per germline. CDR3 length equals 13 residues. The DNA for the CDR3 is TGTGCCAGCAGACGACAGGGAACAGAAAAACTGTTTTTT. Amino acid sequence: CASRRQGTEKLFF. Full variable domain (missing parts from reference TRBV28 and TRBJ1-4): DVKVTQSSRYLVKRTGEKVFLECVQDMDHENMFWYRQDPGLGLRLIYFSYDVKMKEKGDIPEGYSVSREKKERFSLILESASTNQTSMYLCASRRQGTEKLFFGSGTQLSVL.

This clone appeared a single time. The chain has TRBV16 and TRBJ1-5; D uncertain. The CDR3 has 15 amino acids. Germline assignment: CDR1 KGHSY and CDR2 FQNENV. The ends were cut back, 2 bases at V and 2 bases at J, with 10 bases in the middle. This CDR3 reads CASSQLQQGNQPQHF. The CDR3, as DNA: TGTGCCAGCAGCCAACTCCAACAAGGCAATCAGCCCCAGCATTTT.

The chain links TRBV9 to TRBJ2-2; D may be TRBD2 (5 bases). With 7 bases removed from V and 0 bases from J, the gap between germline ends came to 10 bases. The CDR3 is 14 residues long. Per the germline V gene, CDR1 is SGDLS and CDR2 is YYNGEE. The CDR3 loop is CASETMANTGELFF. The CDR3 DNA reads as TGTGCCAGCGAGACTATGGCGAACACCGGGGAGCTGTTTTTT.

This clone was seen once. This rearrangement joins TRBV29-1 to TRBJ1-4, with a tentative D call TRBD1 (5 bases). The ends were cut back, 4 bases at V and 11 bases at J, with 11 bases in the middle. The CDR3 sequence is 11 residues long. CDR1 and CDR2 (germline): SQVTM, ANQGSEA. The CDR3 coding sequence is TGCAGCGTTGGCCAGGGTGATAAACTGTTTTTT. Translation gives CSVGQGDKLFF.

J is TRBJ1-5 and V is TRBV7-9; D gene ambiguous. This CDR3 has 17 amino acids. CDR1 is SEHNR, CDR2 FQNEAQ, per germline (reference sequence). The germline V and J ends were trimmed by 5 bases and 1 base, with 18 bases remaining between them. For the CDR3, the DNA is TGTGCCAGCAGCGCGGAGGGTCCCGGGTCCAGCAATCAGCCCCAGCATTTT. Encoded protein: CASSAEGPGSSNQPQHF.

This clone was seen once. V gene TRBV18 combines with J gene TRBJ2-3, with TRBD1 as a possible D gene (5 bases). The CDR3 is 15 amino acids. The germline V gene has CDR1 KGHSH and CDR2 LQKENI. Trimming removed 2 bases from V and 4 bases from J, with 13 bases in between. The CDR3 region has the DNA TGTGCCAGCTCACCAGCGGCAGGGCAATCAGATACGCAGTATTTT. It translates to CASSPAAGQSDTQYF.

This clone was counted once. This chain joins TRBV6-5 and TRBJ2-7, with 12 positions matching TRBD2. V trimming: 6 bases; J trimming: 3 bases; junction bases outside the gene matches: 3. CDR1 is MNHEY, CDR2 SVGAGI, per germline. The CDR3 sequence is 14 residues long. CDR3 amino acids: CASSLAGGDYEQYF. CDR3 bases: TGTGCCAGCAGCCTAGCGGGAGGGGACTACGAGCAGTACTTC.

This chain connects TRBV18 to TRBJ2-5; TRBD1 matches at 7 bases. This CDR3 has 15 residues. J was trimmed by 2 bases and V by 4 bases; bases with no gene match: 7. Germline V gives CDR1 KGHSH, CDR2 LQKENI. The CDR3 protein is CASSRDRDSQETQYF. DNA for the CDR3: TGTGCCAGCTCACGAGACCGGGACAGTCAAGAGACCCAGTACTTC.